Shown below are 19 T cell receptor beta chains from a single sample sequenced in a study of OX40 agonist ivuxolimab in advanced cancers. Libraries were prepared by immunoSEQ multiplex PCR; TCRdb keeps only in-frame clonotypes and omits some of them. The sample includes tens of thousands of clones, 90% to 95% of them seen just once. The specimen comprised CD4+ or CD8+ T cells sorted from blood, sampled in a trial of the OX40 agonist ivuxolimab. The receptors shown here come from an adult with an advanced solid tumor such as melanoma, head and neck, liver or kidney cancer.

This rearrangement joins TRBV7-2 to TRBJ2-1; 11 bases are a match to TRBD2. Germline CDR1 SGHTA, CDR2 FQGNSA. The J segment lost 8 bases and the V segment lost 5 bases, leaving 5 bases of the junction unmatched. The CDR3 runs 14 residues. The CDR3 nucleotides read TGTGCCAGCAGCCTCACTAGCGGGAGATATGAGCAGTTCTTC. Protein sequence: CASSLTSGRYEQFF. Full variable domain (rest looked up from reference TRBV7-2 and TRBJ2-1): GAGVSQSPSNKVTEKGKDVELRCDPISGHTALYWYRQSLGQGLEFLIYFQGNSAPDKSGLPSDRFSAERTGGSVSTLTIQRTQQEDSAVYLCASSLTSGRYEQFFGPGTRLTVL.

V usage is TRBV19 and J usage is TRBJ1-5; 9 bases are a match to TRBD1. The germline V gene has CDR1 LNHDA and CDR2 SQIVND (reference sequence). V shed 11 bases and J 6 bases; nucleotides not matched to a gene: 5. The CDR3 is made up of 12 amino acids. CDR3: CASGQGRQPQHF. CDR3 coding DNA: TGTGCCTCCGGACAGGGGCGTCAGCCCCAGCATTTT.

This clone was counted once. The rearrangement joins TRBV7-2 to TRBJ2-2; TRBD2 aligns across 7 bases. The CDR3 is 16 residues long. V lost 5 bases to trimming and J lost 0 bases; unmatched junction nucleotides: 6. Per the germline V gene, CDR1 is SGHTA and CDR2 is FQGNSA. The CDR3 here is CASSRLAPTNTGELFF. The CDR3 DNA reads as TGTGCCAGCAGCCGACTAGCACCTACGAACACCGGGGAGCTGTTTTTT.

The chain joins TRBV4-2 to TRBJ2-7; the D gene could be TRBD1 or TRBD2 (5 bases each). From germline, CDR1 is LGHNA and CDR2 YNFKEQ. V was trimmed by 1 base and J by 4 bases, leaving 11 bases between them. This CDR3 spans 14 amino acids. In DNA form, the CDR3 reads TGTGCCAGCAGCCAAGGGGTGGGGGAATACGAGCAGTACTTC. As protein: CASSQGVGEYEQYF.

This chain uses TRBV7-9 with TRBJ2-7, with TRBD2 identical over 7 bases. This CDR3 comprises 15 residues. CDR1 SEHNR and CDR2 FQNEAQ come from the germline V gene (reference sequence). J was trimmed by 4 bases and V by 2 bases; bases with no gene match: 8. The DNA of the CDR3 is TGTGCCAGCAGCTTAATGGGGGGAGGGCAATACGAGCAGTACTTC. Its protein is CASSLMGGGQYEQYF.

This rearrangement joins TRBV30 to TRBJ1-3, with no clear D. V lost 1 base and J lost 8, with 9 bases in between. The CDR3 has 12 residues. Germline-derived CDR1 and CDR2 are GTSNPN and SVGIG (reference sequence). The CDR3 DNA reads TGTGCCTGGAGTGCCCTCCTGGACACCATATATTTT. It translates to CAWSALLDTIYF.

The CDR3 here is CASRGGFNEKLFF. The DNA for the CDR3 is TGTGCCAGCAGGGGGGGTTTTAATGAAAAACTGTTTTTT. The chain is built from TRBV28 and TRBJ1-4, with D possibly being TRBD1 (5 bases). Germline values: CDR1 MDHEN, CDR2 SYDVKM. V gave up 6 bases and J gave up 4 bases, with 9 bases separating them. There are 13 residues in the CDR3. Full variable domain (missing parts from reference TRBV28 and TRBJ1-4): DVKVTQSSRYLVKRTGEKVFLECVQDMDHENMFWYRQDPGLGLRLIYFSYDVKMKEKGDIPEGYSVSREKKERFSLILESASTNQTSMYLCASRGGFNEKLFFGSGTQLSVL.

The V call is TRBV2, the J call TRBJ1-1; the D is unclear. Germline V gives CDR1 SNHLY, CDR2 FYNNEI. The CDR3 has 13 residues. V lost 8 bases and J lost 3, with 13 bases in between. For the CDR3, the DNA is TGTGCCAGCGCCGAAGACCGAGACACTGAAGCTTTCTTT. As protein: CASAEDRDTEAFF.

The rearrangement links TRBV28 to TRBJ2-7; D not resolved. V shed 3 bases and J shed 3 bases, with 6 bases lying between them. The V gene's germline CDR1 is MDHEN and CDR2 SYDVKM. The CDR3 is 12 amino acids. The CDR3 nucleotides read TGTGCCAGCAGTTTGCAAGACTACGAGCAGTACTTC. Translated, it gives CASSLQDYEQYF. The full variable domain, with the rest looked up from reference TRBV28 and TRBJ2-7, is DVKVTQSSRYLVKRTGEKVFLECVQDMDHENMFWYRQDPGLGLRLIYFSYDVKMKEKGDIPEGYSVSREKKERFSLILESASTNQTSMYLCASSLQDYEQYFGPGTRLTVT.

The V gene is TRBV9, the J gene TRBJ2-6; D call uncertain. The CDR3 runs 14 residues. V shed 4 bases and J shed 0 bases, with 5 bases lying between them. CDR1 is SGDLS and CDR2 is YYNGEE in the germline V gene. The CDR3 bases are TGTGCCAGCAGCCGCAGCTCTGGGGCCAACGTCCTGACTTTC. Its protein product is CASSRSSGANVLTF.

The chain recombines TRBV19 with TRBJ1-5; TRBD1 is a possible D gene (6 bases). This CDR3 is built from 13 residues. The ends were cut back, 3 bases at V and 11 bases at J, with 14 bases in the middle. Germline V gene data show CDR1 as LNHDA and CDR2 as SQIVND (reference sequence). The CDR3 sequence: CASSIQGREAQHF. The CDR3 DNA reads TGTGCCAGTAGTATCCAGGGGAGAGAGGCCCAGCATTTT. Full variable domain (remainder filled in from reference TRBV19 and TRBJ1-5): DGGITQSPKYLFRKEGQNVTLSCEQNLNHDAMYWYRQDPGQGLRLIYYSQIVNDFQKGDIAEGYSVSREKKESFPLTVTSAQKNPTAFYLCASSIQGREAQHFGDGTRLSIL.

The CDR3 is CASSAGQTGNTIYF. For the CDR3, the DNA is TGTGCCAGCAGTGCTGGACAGACTGGAAACACCATATATTTT. The chain combines TRBV28 with TRBJ1-3, with D perhaps TRBD1 (6 bases). Germline V gives CDR1 MDHEN, CDR2 SYDVKM. The V end lost 5 bases, the J end lost 2 bases, and 10 bases lay between the germline ends. The CDR3 is 14 residues long.

The V call is TRBV11-2, the J call TRBJ2-3; 8 bases line up with TRBD2. Germline V gene lookup returns CDR1 SGHAT and CDR2 FQNNGV. This CDR3 comprises 16 residues. The V and J ends lost 5 bases and 0 bases, in that order; junction bases with no gene match: 7. CDR3 nucleotides: TGTGCCAGCAGCATCACTAGCGGAGCTAGCACAGATACGCAGTATTTT. This gives the protein CASSITSGASTDTQYF.

This clone has just one count. CDR3 DNA sequence: TGTGCCAGCAGTGAAGAGGCACAGCTAAATCAGCCCCAGCATTTT. Its translation: CASSEEAQLNQPQHF. The rearrangement uses TRBV6-1 and TRBJ1-5; D unresolved. The V gene's germline CDR1 is MNHNS and CDR2 SASEGT. This CDR3 is 15 amino acids long. Deletions cut 1 base from V and 4 bases from J, with 11 bases between.

The chain employs TRBV5-1 and TRBJ2-7, with D tentatively TRBD1 (5 bases). Per the germline V gene, CDR1 is SGHRS and CDR2 is YFSETQ. The CDR3 totals 12 residues. Trimming took off 1 base at V and 3 bases at J, with 5 bases between the two ends. CDR3 amino acids: CASSLQGYEQYF. CDR3 coding DNA: TGCGCCAGCAGCTTGCAGGGCTACGAGCAGTACTTC.

The chain combines TRBV12-5 with TRBJ2-7; 9 nucleotides agree with TRBD1. This CDR3 has 14 residues. V gave up 5 bases and J gave up 4 bases; unmatched junction bases: 6. Germline V CDR1 and CDR2: LGHNT, FRNRAP. CDR3 DNA: TGTGCTAGTGGTCCCCGGGACAGGGAGTACGAGCAGTACTTC. Amino acid sequence: CASGPRDREYEQYF. Full variable domain (remainder filled in from reference TRBV12-5 and TRBJ2-7): DARVTQTPRHKVTEMGQEVTMRCQPILGHNTVFWYRQTMMQGLELLAYFRNRAPLDDSGMPKDRFSAEMPDATLATLKIQPSEPRDSAVYFCASGPRDREYEQYFGPGTRLTVT.

V usage is TRBV28 and J usage is TRBJ1-5; 7 bases align to TRBD1. The CDR3 has 14 residues. From germline, CDR1 is MDHEN and CDR2 SYDVKM. J was trimmed by 5 bases and V by 4 bases; bases with no gene match: 5. The CDR3 coding sequence is TGTGCCAGCAGTTCCCGACAGGGACATCAGCCCCAGCATTTT. Its translation: CASSSRQGHQPQHF.

The sample holds a few counts of this clone. The J gene is TRBJ1-5, the V gene TRBV6-6; D possibly corresponds to TRBD1 (6 bases). Germline assignment: CDR1 MNHNY and CDR2 SVGAGI (reference sequence). V gave up 6 bases and J gave up 4 bases, with 13 bases separating them. The CDR3 is made up of 14 amino acids. Here the CDR3 reads CASRGAAGNQPQHF. DNA of the CDR3: TGTGCCAGCAGGGGGGCGGCAGGGAATCAGCCCCAGCATTTT.

The genes are TRBV28 and TRBJ1-2; 8 bases are a match to TRBD1. The CDR3 extends over 14 amino acids. Germline V gene lookup returns CDR1 MDHEN and CDR2 SYDVKM. After removal of 8 bases from V and 5 bases from J, the junction contained 10 bases not matched to a gene. The CDR3 is CASLPGQGGYGYTF. CDR3 nucleotide sequence: TGTGCCAGCCTCCCCGGACAGGGCGGGTATGGCTACACCTTC.